What follows are 8 T cell receptor beta chains derived from one specimen sequenced in a study of blood T cell repertoires in COVID-19. Clones were sequenced by immunoSEQ multiplex PCR, and TCRdb holds only the in-frame ones, with some missing. Of about 48,000 clones in the sample, roughly 82% were seen once. Sequenced: peripheral blood. The receptors derive from a man aged 40-55 years with acute or convalescent COVID-19.

This clone was observed a few times. The V gene is TRBV29-1, the J gene TRBJ2-7; 9 bases align to TRBD1. The germline gives CDR1 SQVTM, CDR2 ANQGSEA. There are 11 residues in the CDR3. The V segment lost 7 bases and the J segment 7 bases; nucleotides outside the gene matches: 5. CDR3 residues: CSAGQGGEQYF. As DNA, the CDR3 is TGCAGCGCGGGACAGGGTGGGGAGCAGTACTTC.

This clone appeared once. The chain is built from TRBV7-9 and TRBJ1-1; possibly TRBD1 for D (5 bases). The CDR3 is made up of 17 amino acids. With 5 bases removed from V and 4 bases from J, the gap between germline ends came to 23 bases. Germline CDR1 reads SEHNR; CDR2 reads FQNEAQ (reference sequence). Written as DNA, the CDR3 is TGTGCCAGCAGCAATTTACAAAGCAGGGATAGTGGCACTGAAGCTTTCTTT. Amino acids: CASSNLQSRDSGTEAFF.

This clone was picked up one time. This chain links TRBV6-5 with TRBJ1-6, with 8 bases lining up with TRBD1. The CDR3 totals 16 residues. V was clipped by 2 bases and J by 7 bases; unmatched bases: 7. Germline CDR1 and CDR2: MNHEY and SVGAGI. CDR3 loop: CASSYVLAGGNSPLHF. DNA of the CDR3: TGTGCCAGCAGTTACGTTTTAGCAGGGGGCAATTCACCCCTCCACTTT.

The chain links TRBV10-3 to TRBJ2-1, with 14 bases fitting TRBD2. The CDR3 spans 20 residues. The ends lost 2 bases at V and 3 bases at J; junction bases unmatched: 12. Germline V gene sequence: CDR1 ENHRY, CDR2 SYGVKD. The CDR3 bases are TGTGCCATCAGTGAGACGCCGGGACTAGCGGGGGAGCGCCTCTACAATGAGCAGTTCTTC. Translating it yields CAISETPGLAGERLYNEQFF.

V gene TRBV19 combines with J gene TRBJ2-2; 11 nucleotides line up with TRBD2. From germline, CDR1 is LNHDA and CDR2 SQIVND (reference sequence). This CDR3 spans 17 amino acids. The V and J ends lost 3 bases and 5 bases, in that order; junction bases with no gene match: 8. Here the CDR3 reads CASSINLAGGRTGELFF. The CDR3 bases are TGTGCCAGTAGTATTAATCTAGCGGGGGGTCGAACCGGGGAGCTGTTTTTT. Full variable domain (outside the CDR3, taken from reference TRBV19 and TRBJ2-2): DGGITQSPKYLFRKEGQNVTLSCEQNLNHDAMYWYRQDPGQGLRLIYYSQIVNDFQKGDIAEGYSVSREKKESFPLTVTSAQKNPTAFYLCASSINLAGGRTGELFFGEGSRLTVL.

The rearrangement uses TRBV10-3 and TRBJ2-7; 7 bases fit TRBD1. The CDR3 has 14 residues. The V segment lost 3 bases and the J segment 4 bases; nucleotides outside the gene matches: 6. From germline, CDR1 is ENHRY and CDR2 SYGVKD. The CDR3 here is CAISEEDRSYEQYF. The CDR3, as DNA: TGTGCCATCAGTGAAGAGGACAGGAGTTACGAGCAGTACTTC.

The CDR3: CASSEGQGFEKLFF. The DNA for the CDR3 is TGTGCCAGCAGTGAAGGACAGGGTTTTGAAAAACTGTTTTTT. V gene TRBV6-1 combines with J gene TRBJ1-4; 7 bases match TRBD1. Looked up from germline, CDR1 is MNHNS and CDR2 is SASEGT. CDR3 length: 14 amino acids. With V trimmed by 1 base and J by 7 bases, 3 bases remained unmatched.

The V gene is TRBV2, the J gene TRBJ2-3, with D tentatively TRBD2 (6 bases). The germline V gene encodes CDR1 SNHLY and CDR2 FYNNEI. The CDR3 loop spans 17 amino acids. Trimming took 6 bases from V and 0 from J, leaving 19 bases between them. This CDR3 is CASRLLRGASSTDTQYF. CDR3 DNA sequence: TGTGCCAGCAGGCTGTTGCGGGGAGCTTCTAGCACAGATACGCAGTATTTT.